The 10 T cell receptor beta chains in this list originate from one sample, sequenced in a study of blood T cell repertoires in COVID-19. Libraries were prepared by immunoSEQ multiplex PCR; TCRdb keeps only in-frame clonotypes and omits some of them. The sample contains some 160,000 clones, more than 75% of which appear only once. Sequencing used peripheral blood. The receptor source for this set is a woman at least 80 years old with COVID-19, enrolled during active disease.

The genes are TRBV28 and TRBJ1-1; 10 bases are shared with TRBD1. The J segment lost 2 bases and the V segment lost 8 bases, leaving 5 bases of the junction unmatched. The CDR3 loop spans 14 amino acids. Germline V gene sequence: CDR1 MDHEN, CDR2 SYDVKM. This chain's CDR3 is CASDRGLLNTEAFF. In DNA form, the CDR3 reads TGTGCCAGCGACAGGGGGCTACTTAACACTGAAGCTTTCTTT. Full variable domain (rest looked up from reference TRBV28 and TRBJ1-1): DVKVTQSSRYLVKRTGEKVFLECVQDMDHENMFWYRQDPGLGLRLIYFSYDVKMKEKGDIPEGYSVSREKKERFSLILESASTNQTSMYLCASDRGLLNTEAFFGQGTRLTVV.

The rearrangement links TRBV5-1 to TRBJ2-1; the match to TRBD2 covers 10 bases. Germline loops: CDR1 SGHRS, CDR2 YFSETQ. V lost 4 bases to trimming and J lost 6 bases; unmatched junction nucleotides: 10. The CDR3 length is 16 residues. The CDR3 spells CASSPTLAGGSNEQFF. In nucleotides, the CDR3 is TGCGCCAGCAGCCCCACGTTAGCGGGAGGCAGCAATGAGCAGTTCTTC.

The chain couples TRBV10-3 to TRBJ2-7; no clear D gene. Germline lookup yields CDR1 ENHRY and CDR2 SYGVKD. The ends were cut back, 11 bases at V and 2 bases at J, with 13 bases in the middle. This CDR3 spans 12 amino acids. CDR3 residues: CASAGSTYEQYF. The CDR3 nucleotides read TGTGCCTCCGCAGGCAGTACCTACGAGCAGTACTTC.

The chain uses TRBV7-9 and TRBJ1-3; D unclear. There are 11 residues in the CDR3. Trimming removed 6 bases at V and 7 bases at J, with 7 bases between. Germline V CDR1 and CDR2: SEHNR, FQNEAQ (reference sequence). DNA of the CDR3: TGTGCCAGCAGTCGAAGCAACACCATATATTTT. Amino acids: CASSRSNTIYF.

This chain joins TRBV20-1 and TRBJ1-5; D not resolved. The CDR3 contains 13 residues. V was pared by 3 bases and J by 5 bases, with 11 bases between. Looked up from germline, CDR1 is DFQATT and CDR2 is SNEGSKA (reference sequence). The CDR3 is CSASRRPDQPQHF. The CDR3 DNA is TGCAGTGCTAGTCGCAGGCCCGATCAGCCCCAGCATTTT.

The chain joins TRBV3-1 (or the pseudogene TRBV3-2) to TRBJ1-2; D unclear. Trimming removed 0 bases at V and 4 bases at J, with 12 bases between. Germline CDR1 and CDR2: LGHDT and YNNKEL (reference sequence). The CDR3 spans 15 residues. CDR3 sequence reads: CASSQERTATYGYTF. In nucleotides, the CDR3 is TGTGCCAGCAGCCAAGAGAGAACAGCCACCTATGGCTACACCTTC.

This clone was seen a handful of times. The CDR3 DNA follows: TGTGCCAGCAGTTTAGGAGGACAGGGGGCGGGAGGAAACACCATATATTTT. Amino acid sequence: CASSLGGQGAGGNTIYF. The chain couples TRBV28 to TRBJ1-3; 11 nucleotides line up with TRBD1. The V gene end was trimmed by 2 bases and the J gene end by 4 bases; junction bases not matched to a gene: 7. The length of the CDR3 is 17 residues. Germline V gives CDR1 MDHEN, CDR2 SYDVKM.

The V and J genes are TRBV19 and TRBJ1-1, with D maybe TRBD1 (6 bases). Germline lookup yields CDR1 LNHDA and CDR2 SQIVND (reference sequence). This CDR3 spans 16 amino acids. The V gene lost 4 bases and the J gene lost 0 bases, with 15 bases spanning the gap. As DNA, the CDR3 is TGTGCCAGTAGTACCCCCCCGGGACATCTGAACACTGAAGCTTTCTTT. Amino acid sequence: CASSTPPGHLNTEAFF. The full variable domain, rest sourced from reference TRBV19 and TRBJ1-1, is DGGITQSPKYLFRKEGQNVTLSCEQNLNHDAMYWYRQDPGQGLRLIYYSQIVNDFQKGDIAEGYSVSREKKESFPLTVTSAQKNPTAFYLCASSTPPGHLNTEAFFGQGTRLTVV.

The rearrangement joins TRBV4-2 to TRBJ2-6; a possible D gene is TRBD2 (7 bases). V lost 1 base to trimming and J lost 0 bases, with 13 bases between them. CDR3 length equals 18 residues. Germline CDR1 is LGHNA and CDR2 is YNFKEQ. CDR3 sequence (DNA): TGTGCCAGCAGCCAAGGACGGGGGGCCTTCTCTGGGGCCAACGTCCTGACTTTC. Translated, it gives CASSQGRGAFSGANVLTF.

CDR3: CASSRRPGAAQNTEAFF. CDR3 sequence (DNA): TGTGCCAGCAGCCGTCGACCAGGGGCCGCGCAGAACACTGAAGCTTTCTTT. The chain recombines TRBV7-8 with TRBJ1-1; a possible D gene is TRBD1 (6 bases). Looked up from germline, CDR1 is SGHVS and CDR2 is FQNEAQ. Trimming stripped 5 bases from V and 1 base from J, with 20 bases between. The CDR3 runs to 17 residues.